The 18 T cell receptor beta chains below all came from one sample that was sequenced in a study of blood T cells in healthy people across ages. For the second PCR, which ran for about 7 to 11 cycles, a sample-barcoded 5' primer and a J-beta primer mix were used. TCRdb re-called the 5' RACE reads through MiXCR, storing one row per CDR3 protein. The data contain over 600,000 distinct CDR3 sequences, just over 55% of them singletons. The sequenced sample was blood. These receptors originate from a man in his forties in good health.

The chain employs TRBV7-2 and TRBJ1-2, with D unclear. The CDR3 is 14 amino acids. Germline loops: CDR1 SGHTA, CDR2 FQGNSA. The V end lost 4 bases, the J end lost 5 bases, and 14 bases lay between the germline ends. In DNA form, the CDR3 reads TGTGCCAGCAGCTCCGACTTCGTCTATTATGGCTACACCTTC. Its protein is CASSSDFVYYGYTF.

The V and J genes are TRBV29-1 and TRBJ1-1; 7 bases map to TRBD1. Germline V gives CDR1 SQVTM, CDR2 ANQGSEA. CDR3 length equals 14 residues. Trimming removed 6 bases from V and 1 base from J; junction bases left unmatched: 8. The CDR3 here is CSVDITGANTEAFF. The CDR3 DNA is TGCAGCGTCGACATTACAGGGGCGAACACTGAAGCTTTCTTT.

This chain uses TRBV5-1 with TRBJ2-1, with D possibly TRBD2 on 6 matching bases. In germline, CDR1 is SGHRS, CDR2 YFSETQ. The CDR3 is 16 residues long. Trimming cost V 1 base and J 0 bases, with 11 bases left between them. The CDR3 region has the DNA TGCGCCAGCAGCTTGAGTACGGGAGCCTCCTACAATGAGCAGTTCTTC. Translation gives CASSLSTGASYNEQFF.

V and J are TRBV2 and TRBJ2-7; no clear D gene. From germline, CDR1 is SNHLY and CDR2 FYNNEI. The CDR3 is 14 residues long. V lost 7 bases and J lost 3, with 16 bases in between. The CDR3: CASTKGRSRYEQYF. The DNA of the CDR3 is TGTGCCAGCACCAAAGGGCGGTCCCGCTACGAGCAGTACTTC.

The rearrangement uses TRBV6-2 or TRBV6-3 and TRBJ1-5; D perhaps matches TRBD1 (5 bases). Germline lookup yields CDR1 MNHEY and CDR2 SVGEGT. Trimming stripped 6 bases from V and 4 bases from J, with 10 bases between. This CDR3 contains 13 residues. Written as DNA, the CDR3 is TGTGCCAGCAGAGACAGCCCTAATCAGCCCCAGCATTTT. Its translation is CASRDSPNQPQHF.

The rearrangement links TRBV13 to TRBJ2-3; TRBD2 matches at 10 bases. CDR1 and CDR2 from the germline V gene are PRHDT and FYEKMQ (reference sequence). The ends lost 2 bases at V and 7 bases at J; junction bases unmatched: 3. This CDR3 contains 14 residues. This CDR3 reads CASSLLAGEYTQYF. Written as DNA, the CDR3 is TGTGCCAGCAGCTTACTAGCGGGAGAGTATACGCAGTATTTT. Full variable domain (outside the CDR3, taken from reference TRBV13 and TRBJ2-3): AAGVIQSPRHLIKEKRETATLKCYPIPRHDTVYWYQQGPGQDPQFLISFYEKMQSDKGSIPDRFSAQQFSDYHSELNMSSLELGDSALYFCASSLLAGEYTQYFGPGTRLTVL.

This chain uses TRBV7-3 with TRBJ2-3; no clear D. CDR3 size: 13 residues. Trimming left V 9 bases short and J 2 bases short, with 12 bases between. Germline lookup yields CDR1 SGHTA and CDR2 FQGTGA. CDR3 sequence reads: CASSSRPTDTQYF. CDR3 bases: TGTGCCAGTAGTAGCCGGCCCACAGATACGCAGTATTTT.

At least ten counts were recorded for this clonotype. The chain recombines TRBV7-2 with TRBJ2-5; D gene ambiguous. CDR1 and CDR2 (germline): SGHTA, FQGNSA. This CDR3 is built from 14 residues. V was cut by 1 base and J by 5 bases, with 11 bases left in between. This CDR3 is CASSLVGGWETQYF. As DNA, the CDR3 is TGTGCCAGCAGCTTAGTGGGCGGTTGGGAGACCCAGTACTTC.

Many counts were recorded for this clonotype. Written as DNA, the CDR3 is TGTGCCAGCAGCCCGTCTCCCGCATACAATGAGCAGTTCTTC. Protein sequence: CASSPSPAYNEQFF. This chain uses TRBV7-2 with TRBJ2-1; the D is unclear. The CDR3 is made up of 14 amino acids. Trimming took 5 bases from V and 4 from J, leaving 12 bases between them. Germline values: CDR1 SGHTA, CDR2 FQGNSA.

This chain connects TRBV20-1 to TRBJ2-1; D is perhaps TRBD1 or TRBD2 (6 bases each). Germline V gene data show CDR1 as DFQATT and CDR2 as SNEGSKA (reference sequence). The CDR3 sequence is 14 residues long. V was clipped by 1 base and J by 8 bases, with 15 bases between them. This CDR3 is CSARGGLATDEQFF. The CDR3, as DNA: TGCAGTGCTAGAGGGGGGCTAGCGACGGATGAGCAGTTCTTC.

This clonotype was counted between two and nine times. The rearrangement links TRBV6-6 to TRBJ2-5, with 11 bases lining up with TRBD2. The J call is uncertain, as TRBJ2-7 better fits the DNA end. This CDR3 is 14 amino acids long. Per germline, CDR1 MNHNY and CDR2 SVGAGI (reference sequence). CDR3 nucleotide sequence: TGTGCCAGCACCTCGGGACTAGCGGCCTACGAGCAGTACTTC. It is translated as CASTSGLAAYEQYF.

The CDR3 sequence: CASSFSPRASGREQYF. The CDR3 DNA follows: TGTGCCAGCAGTTTTAGTCCTCGGGCCAGCGGACGCGAGCAGTACTTC. This chain joins TRBV28 and TRBJ2-4, with D maybe TRBD2 (5 bases). The DNA end favors TRBJ2-7, so the J call may be wrong. The CDR3 extends over 16 amino acids. Germline-derived CDR1 and CDR2 are MDHEN and SYDVKM.

CDR3 nucleotides: TGTGCCAGCAGCTTATTTAGCCTTAGCGAGACCCAGTACTTC. It translates to CASSLFSLSETQYF. The V call is TRBV7-6, the J call TRBJ2-5, with D hard to call. CDR1 is SGHVS, CDR2 FNYEAQ, per germline. Trimming cost V 2 bases and J 5 bases, with 12 bases left between them. The CDR3 is 14 residues long.

The chain employs TRBV10-3 and TRBJ2-1, with 10 bases that match TRBD2. The CDR3 is made up of 15 amino acids. V dropped 2 bases and J dropped 8; count of bases not matched to a gene: 6. Germline assignment: CDR1 ENHRY and CDR2 SYGVKD. CDR3 sequence (DNA): TGTGCCATCAGTGAGAGGGCTAGCGGGGGTGATGAGCAGTTCTTC. Its protein is CAISERASGGDEQFF.

The J gene is TRBJ2-7, the V gene TRBV7-2; D gene ambiguous. The ends were cut back, 2 bases at V and 10 bases at J, with 9 bases in the middle. CDR1 and CDR2 (germline): SGHTA, FQGNSA. The CDR3 has 11 residues. This CDR3 is CASSLSSSQYF. CDR3 in DNA: TGTGCCAGCAGCTTATCGTCCTCACAGTACTTC. The complete variable domain, with remaining parts taken from reference TRBV7-2 and TRBJ2-7, reads GAGVSQSPSNKVTEKGKDVELRCDPISGHTALYWYRQSLGQGLEFLIYFQGNSAPDKSGLPSDRFSAERTGGSVSTLTIQRTQQEDSAVYLCASSLSSSQYFGPGTRLTVT.

The chain employs TRBV6-1 and TRBJ1-2, with D possibly being TRBD1 (5 bases). The CDR3 is made up of 14 amino acids. The V and J ends lost 3 bases and 4 bases respectively, with 12 bases between them. Germline loops: CDR1 MNHNS, CDR2 SASEGT. CDR3 nucleotide sequence: TGTGCCAGCAGTGATACGGGGCGCGGCTATGGCTACACCTTC. This translates into CASSDTGRGYGYTF.

The rearrangement joins TRBV4-3 to TRBJ2-3; 10 bases are shared with TRBD2. Germline V gene data show CDR1 as LGHNA and CDR2 as YSLEER. The junction had 7 bases not matched to a gene; V was cut back by 0 bases and J by 4 bases. The length of the CDR3 is 17 residues. The CDR3: CASSQDPSGRAADTQYF. CDR3 nucleotides: TGCGCCAGCAGCCAAGATCCCAGCGGGAGGGCCGCAGATACGCAGTATTTT.

The chain joins TRBV28 to TRBJ1-5; maybe TRBD1 (6 bases). Germline V gives CDR1 MDHEN, CDR2 SYDVKM. The CDR3 is 14 residues long. V was pared by 6 bases and J by 7 bases, with 16 bases between. Written as DNA, the CDR3 is TGTGCCAGCAGATCGGAACAGGGTTTACAGCCCCAGCATTTT. Its translation: CASRSEQGLQPQHF.